The T cell receptor (beta chain) described here comes from a study of Tregs in tolerant kidney transplant recipients. Study-level results: Nucleotide sequences could not be compared across some patients' samples due to primer changes.

As to this clone: Its antigen is currently unknown.

Unstimulated Tregs (CD4+CD25+CD127-) and CD4+CD25- non-Tregs were sorted from PBMCs. Method: immunoSEQ multiplex PCR; TCRdb's copy keeps in-frame clones and lacks some. This sample carries approximately 93,000 clones, 93% of them seen once, and the ten largest clones take about 0.45%. V dropped 3 bases and J dropped 1; count of bases not matched to a gene: 6. The CDR3 sequence is 16 residues long. Germline CDR1 reads SGHTA; CDR2 reads FQGNSA. This sequence joins TRBV7-2 and TRBJ2-1; 7 nucleotides agree with TRBD2. This TCR came from a human donor who received a combined kidney and bone marrow transplant. The sequences come from CD4+ T cells from blood, collected before the transplant. CDR3: CASSFVASGSYNEQFF. In DNA, the CDR3 is TGTGCCAGCAGCTTCGTGGCTAGCGGTTCCTACAATGAGCAGTTCTTC. The full variable domain, with the rest looked up from reference TRBV7-2 and TRBJ2-1, is GAGVSQSPSNKVTEKGKDVELRCDPISGHTALYWYRQSLGQGLEFLIYFQGNSAPDKSGLPSDRFSAERTGGSVSTLTIQRTQQEDSAVYLCASSFVASGSYNEQFFGPGTRLTVL.